Following are 7 T cell receptor beta chains from one sample sequenced in a study of blood T cell repertoires in COVID-19. Profiling relied on immunoSEQ multiplex PCR, and the TCRdb table lists in-frame clones only, not all of them. The data show some 250,000 clones, more than 75% seen once. Sequencing input: peripheral blood. Source of these receptors: a woman aged 70-85 years with active or convalescent COVID-19.

This chain connects TRBV27 to TRBJ2-3; TRBD1 is a possible D gene (5 bases). CDR1 and CDR2 from the germline V gene are MNHEY and SMNVEV (reference sequence). Trimming removed 3 bases at V and 4 bases at J, with 11 bases between. The CDR3 has 14 amino acids. The chain's CDR3 is CASSFQGRPDTQYF. The CDR3 coding sequence is TGTGCCAGCAGTTTTCAGGGCCGGCCAGATACGCAGTATTTT.

This chain links TRBV4-3 with TRBJ2-3; TRBD1 is a possible D gene (5 bases). CDR1 and CDR2 from the germline V gene are LGHNA and YSLEER. This CDR3 region has 15 residues. V lost 2 bases to trimming and J lost 4 bases, with 13 bases between them. CDR3 amino acids: CASSQLPQGADTQYF. In DNA form, the CDR3 reads TGCGCCAGCAGCCAACTACCTCAAGGGGCAGATACGCAGTATTTT.

This rearrangement joins TRBV24-1 to TRBJ1-1; 9 nucleotides line up with TRBD1. V lost 2 bases, J lost 5 bases, and 11 bases stayed unmatched. The CDR3 is 17 amino acids. Germline CDR1 is KGHDR and CDR2 is SFDVKD. This CDR3 is CATSDSTGTGRKTEAFF. The CDR3 DNA sequence: TGTGCCACCAGTGATTCTACCGGGACAGGGCGAAAGACTGAAGCTTTCTTT.

This clone was recorded a few times. This chain links TRBV7-6 with TRBJ2-1, with a possible D match to TRBD1 (5 bases). Germline V gene data show CDR1 as SGHVS and CDR2 as FNYEAQ. The CDR3 extends over 16 amino acids. Trimming shortened V by 5 bases and J by 0 bases, and 14 bases separated the two germline ends. In DNA, the CDR3 is TGTGCCAGCAGCCTCAAAGGGGTCCCCTCCTACAATGAGCAGTTCTTC. This sequence encodes CASSLKGVPSYNEQFF.

The sample holds one count of this clone. This rearrangement joins TRBV11-3 to TRBJ2-3; D is unresolved. V was shortened by 3 bases and J by 1 base, with 8 bases between the two germline ends. Germline CDR1 is SGHNT and CDR2 is YENEEA. The CDR3 loop spans 14 amino acids. In DNA form, the CDR3 reads TGTGCCAGCAGCTTCGGTCCTGGCACAGATACGCAGTATTTT. It is translated as CASSFGPGTDTQYF.

This clone occurred once. This chain links TRBV6-5 with TRBJ1-5; a possible D gene is TRBD1 (6 bases). The V end lost 8 bases, the J end lost 6 bases, and 14 bases lay between the germline ends. Germline assignment: CDR1 MNHEY and CDR2 SVGAGI. The CDR3 totals 13 residues. CDR3 residues: CASGRRGGQPQHF. Written as DNA, the CDR3 is TGTGCCAGCGGGCGCAGGGGCGGTCAGCCCCAGCATTTT.

On this clone itself: Additional DNA sequences in this sample encode the identical CDR3. The V call is TRBV5-6, the J call TRBJ1-5, with D uncertain. The CDR3 is made up of 12 amino acids. Germline V gene sequence: CDR1 SGHDT, CDR2 YYEEEE. V was cut by 4 bases and J by 4 bases, with 6 bases left in between. The CDR3 DNA is TGTGCCAGCAGCCGCGAGAATCAGCCCCAGCATTTT. Its protein is CASSRENQPQHF.